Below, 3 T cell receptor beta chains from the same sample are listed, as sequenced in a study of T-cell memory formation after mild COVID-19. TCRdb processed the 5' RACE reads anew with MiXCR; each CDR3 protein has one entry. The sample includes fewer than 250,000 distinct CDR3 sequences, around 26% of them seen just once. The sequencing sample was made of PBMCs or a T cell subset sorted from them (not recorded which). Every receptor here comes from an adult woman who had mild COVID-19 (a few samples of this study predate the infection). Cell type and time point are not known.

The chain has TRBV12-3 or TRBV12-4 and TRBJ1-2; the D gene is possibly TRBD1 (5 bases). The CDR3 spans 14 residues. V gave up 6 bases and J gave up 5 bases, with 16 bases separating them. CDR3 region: CASRERGGRYGYTF. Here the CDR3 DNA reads TGTGCCAGCAGGGAGAGGGGTGGCAGATATGGCTACACCTTC.

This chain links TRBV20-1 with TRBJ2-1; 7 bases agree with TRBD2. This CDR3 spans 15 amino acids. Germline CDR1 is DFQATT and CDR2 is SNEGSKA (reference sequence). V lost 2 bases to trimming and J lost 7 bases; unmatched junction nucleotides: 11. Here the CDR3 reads CSARTSDHPGNEQFF. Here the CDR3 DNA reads TGCAGTGCTAGAACTAGCGACCACCCGGGGAATGAGCAGTTCTTC.

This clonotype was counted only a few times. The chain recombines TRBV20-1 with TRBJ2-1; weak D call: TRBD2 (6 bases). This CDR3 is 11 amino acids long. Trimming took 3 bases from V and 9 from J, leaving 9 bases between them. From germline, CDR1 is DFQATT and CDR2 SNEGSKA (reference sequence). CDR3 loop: CSASGGSEQFF. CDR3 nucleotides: TGCAGTGCTAGTGGGGGGAGTGAGCAGTTCTTC.